Below, 32 T cell receptor beta chains from the same sample are listed, as sequenced in a study of blood T cell repertoires in COVID-19 (dated by TCRdb to the early 2020s). The library was obtained by the immunoSEQ multiplex PCR assay. Sourced from immuneACCESS, this table was stored by TCRdb with only in-frame sequences that have V and J called. A share of the clones is absent; for the studies checked, an unresolved V gene accounts for under half, and the remainder has no known explanation. Counted in this sample were about 230,000 clones; around 83% of them appeared once. The ten top clones hold roughly 7.4% of the sample. What was sequenced was peripheral blood. Source of these receptors: a woman between 50 and 59 years old with acute or convalescent COVID-19.

This rearrangement joins TRBV5-1 to TRBJ2-2, with 9 bases identical to TRBD1. Per the germline V gene, CDR1 is SGHRS and CDR2 is YFSETQ. This CDR3 has 17 residues. V was clipped by 0 bases and J by 6 bases; unmatched bases: 9. CDR3 in amino acids: CASSLVPGQGISGELFF. In nucleotides, the CDR3 is TGCGCCAGCAGCTTGGTCCCGGGACAGGGTATATCCGGGGAGCTGTTTTTT.

This clone has only one observation. Other DNA sequences of this sample code for an identical CDR3. The chain has TRBV3-1 (or the pseudogene TRBV3-2) and TRBJ2-7; 9 nucleotides match TRBD2. Germline V lookup: CDR1 LGHDT, CDR2 YNNKEL (reference sequence). With V trimmed by 1 base and J by 0 bases, 4 bases remained unmatched. The length of the CDR3 is 16 residues. The CDR3 loop is CASSQGLAGLSYEQYF. For the CDR3, the DNA is TGTGCCAGCAGCCAAGGGCTAGCGGGACTCTCCTACGAGCAGTACTTC.

The chain has TRBV19 and TRBJ2-2; 10 bases align to TRBD1. The CDR3 totals 15 residues. Germline V gene data show CDR1 as LNHDA and CDR2 as SQIVND (reference sequence). Trimming at V came to 6 bases and at J to 4 bases, leaving 5 bases not matched to a gene. CDR3 protein: CASRWGTGATGELFF. The DNA for the CDR3 is TGTGCCAGTAGGTGGGGGACAGGGGCCACCGGGGAGCTGTTTTTT.

This clone showed up just a few times. This chain links TRBV2 with TRBJ2-2; 7 bases fit TRBD2. The CDR3 totals 14 residues. Germline V gives CDR1 SNHLY, CDR2 FYNNEI. V dropped 7 bases and J dropped 6; count of bases not matched to a gene: 8. The CDR3 here is CASNGGTVAGELFF. The DNA of the CDR3 is TGTGCCAGCAACGGGGGGACGGTTGCCGGGGAGCTGTTTTTT.

This sequence joins TRBV5-1 and TRBJ2-3; 11 bases line up with TRBD1. Germline V gene lookup returns CDR1 SGHRS and CDR2 YFSETQ. The V segment lost 4 bases and the J segment 5 bases; nucleotides outside the gene matches: 9. The CDR3 length is 16 residues. CDR3 in amino acids: CASSPAGTGGIDTQYF. DNA for the CDR3: TGCGCCAGCAGCCCGGCGGGGACAGGGGGGATAGATACGCAGTATTTT.

The genes are TRBV6-5 and TRBJ1-2, with D unclear. The CDR3 sequence is 11 residues long. V lost 8 bases and J lost 1, with 5 bases in between. Germline V gene data show CDR1 as MNHEY and CDR2 as SVGAGI. The CDR3 DNA is TGTGCCAGCGGAGTTAACTATGGCTACACCTTC. Translating gives CASGVNYGYTF.

The chain is built from TRBV27 and TRBJ1-6, with D perhaps TRBD1 (6 bases). The CDR3 length is 15 residues. In germline, CDR1 is MNHEY, CDR2 SMNVEV (reference sequence). V was trimmed by 4 bases and J by 5 bases, leaving 12 bases between them. DNA of the CDR3: TGTGCCAGCAGTTATAGACAGGAGCATAATTCACCCCTCCACTTT. Its protein is CASSYRQEHNSPLHF.

This chain links TRBV28 with TRBJ2-7; 8 bases match TRBD1. The ends lost 2 bases at V and 4 bases at J; junction bases unmatched: 4. The CDR3 has 14 amino acids. Germline assignment: CDR1 MDHEN and CDR2 SYDVKM. CDR3 loop: CASSLQGAGYEQYF. CDR3 bases: TGTGCCAGCAGTTTACAGGGGGCAGGGTACGAGCAGTACTTC.

V is TRBV4-2 and J is TRBJ1-6; 10 positions match TRBD1. V lost 2 bases to trimming and J lost 7 bases; unmatched junction nucleotides: 2. Germline CDR1 reads LGHNA; CDR2 reads YNFKEQ. The CDR3 has 15 residues. CDR3 sequence reads: CASSQPGQGNSPLHF. CDR3 DNA sequence: TGTGCCAGCAGCCAACCGGGACAGGGGAATTCACCCCTCCACTTT.

The chain is built from TRBV19 and TRBJ2-3; possible D gene TRBD2, 5 bases. Germline CDR1 and CDR2: LNHDA and SQIVND (reference sequence). V was clipped by 3 bases and J by 0 bases, with 7 bases between them. The CDR3 extends over 14 amino acids. CDR3 sequence reads: CASSMSGSTDTQYF. In nucleotides, the CDR3 is TGTGCCAGTAGTATGAGCGGTAGCACAGATACGCAGTATTTT.

About this clone: The identical CDR3 is also encoded by other nucleotide sequences in the sample. The CDR3 reads CASRRGGGTEAFF. CDR3 coding DNA: TGTGCCAGCAGGAGAGGGGGTGGGACTGAAGCTTTCTTT. The V call is TRBV25-1, the J call TRBJ1-1, with D possibly matching TRBD1 (6 bases). This CDR3 region has 13 residues. The V end was cut by 6 bases, the J end by 5 bases, with 13 bases between. From germline, CDR1 is MGHDK and CDR2 SYGVNS.

The V and J genes are TRBV21-1 and TRBJ1-3; the table's D gene call, TRBD1, was not cross checked with the DNA. TRBV21-1 is a pseudogene. The CDR3 sequence is 17 residues long. The CDR3 sequence: CASSNTRGTAPGNTIYF. CDR3 nucleotide sequence: TGTGCCAGCAGCAACACCCGAGGGACAGCCCCTGGAAACACCATATATTTT.

The J gene is TRBJ2-7, the V gene TRBV6-2 or TRBV6-3, with D perhaps matching TRBD2 (5 bases). The CDR3 length is 18 residues. Trimming left V 0 bases short and J 3 bases short, with 21 bases between. Germline assignment: CDR1 MNHEY and CDR2 SVGEGT. The CDR3 nucleotides are TGTGCCAGCAGTTACTCGATGGGGTTCTCGGCGGGTAACTACGAGCAGTACTTC. Translation gives CASSYSMGFSAGNYEQYF.

The table lists this clone with a count of one. J is TRBJ2-3 and V is TRBV27; no reliable D call. This CDR3 has 13 residues. V shed 2 bases and J shed 4 bases, with 7 bases lying between them. The germline V gene has CDR1 MNHEY and CDR2 SMNVEV (reference sequence). Written as DNA, the CDR3 is TGTGCCAGCAGTTTAATGGGCGCAGATACGCAGTATTTT. Amino acids: CASSLMGADTQYF.

The chain joins TRBV24-1 to TRBJ2-2; weak D call: TRBD1 (5 bases). Trimming pared 7 bases from V and 0 bases from J, leaving 8 bases between. CDR3 length: 14 residues. The germline V gene encodes CDR1 KGHDR and CDR2 SFDVKD. DNA of the CDR3: TGTGCCACCAGCCGGACACCGAACACCGGGGAGCTGTTTTTT. Encoded protein: CATSRTPNTGELFF.

The chain employs TRBV3-1 (or the pseudogene TRBV3-2) and TRBJ2-2; 9 bases match TRBD1. The trim removed 4 bases at V and 2 bases at J, leaving 2 bases unmatched. Germline CDR1 and CDR2: LGHDT and YNNKEL (reference sequence). The CDR3 runs to 15 residues. The CDR3 is CASSPQGANTGELFF. The CDR3, as DNA: TGTGCCAGCAGCCCACAGGGGGCCAACACCGGGGAGCTGTTTTTT.

The chain recombines TRBV28 with TRBJ1-5, with D maybe TRBD1 (5 bases). CDR3 length: 14 residues. V lost 6 bases and J 0 bases, leaving 9 bases between the germline ends. Germline values: CDR1 MDHEN, CDR2 SYDVKM. The CDR3 region is CASSKTVSNQPQHF. CDR3 bases: TGTGCCAGCAGCAAGACAGTTAGCAATCAGCCCCAGCATTTT.

The chain employs TRBV6-1 and TRBJ1-1, with TRBD1 matching 7 bases. V gave up 1 base and J gave up 2 bases; unmatched junction bases: 7. CDR1 and CDR2 from the germline V gene are MNHNS and SASEGT. This CDR3 contains 16 residues. The CDR3 loop reads CASSEVGTAFNTEAFF. The CDR3 region has the DNA TGTGCCAGCAGTGAAGTTGGGACAGCTTTTAACACTGAAGCTTTCTTT.

The DNA of the CDR3 is TGTGCCAGCAGCTTGTGGGGGGGGCTAGGCAATCAGCCCCAGCATTTT. As protein: CASSLWGGLGNQPQHF. The chain recombines TRBV5-6 with TRBJ1-5, with D maybe TRBD1 (6 bases). The V gene's germline CDR1 is SGHDT and CDR2 YYEEEE. CDR3 length: 16 amino acids. V gave up 1 base and J gave up 2 bases, with 13 bases separating them.

The rearrangement joins TRBV27 to TRBJ2-1, with TRBD2 matching over 12 bases. CDR1 is MNHEY, CDR2 SMNVEV, per germline (reference sequence). CDR3 size: 16 residues. V was pared by 9 bases and J by 5 bases, with 11 bases of the junction left unmatched. CDR3 loop: CASSTRGLAGNNEQFF. In DNA form, the CDR3 reads TGTGCCAGTTCCACCCGGGGACTAGCGGGTAACAATGAGCAGTTCTTC.

For the CDR3, the DNA is TGTGCCATCAGCGGACAGGGAGGTAACACCATATATTTT. It specifies CAISGQGGNTIYF. The rearrangement links TRBV10-3 to TRBJ1-3; 8 nucleotides align to TRBD1. Germline V gene data show CDR1 as ENHRY and CDR2 as SYGVKD. The CDR3 spans 13 residues. V lost 6 bases, J lost 7 bases, and 5 bases stayed unmatched.

This clone was seen once. The V call is TRBV9, the J call TRBJ1-3, with D maybe TRBD1 (6 bases). The germline V gene encodes CDR1 SGDLS and CDR2 YYNGEE. This CDR3 contains 16 residues. V lost 3 bases to trimming and J lost 2 bases, with 15 bases between them. Written as DNA, the CDR3 is TGTGCCAGCAGCGAGACACTTCAGGGGACTGGAAACACCATATATTTT. Amino acids: CASSETLQGTGNTIYF. Using reference TRBV9 and TRBJ1-3 for the parts outside the CDR3, the full variable domain is DSGVTQTPKHLITATGQRVTLRCSPRSGDLSVYWYQQSLDQGLQFLIQYYNGEERAKGNILERFSAQQFPDLHSELNLSSLELGDSALYFCASSETLQGTGNTIYFGEGSWLTVV.

The CDR3 is CASSLREDYEQYF. The CDR3 nucleotides read TGTGCCAGCAGTCTCCGGGAAGACTACGAGCAGTACTTC. The rearrangement joins TRBV6-5 to TRBJ2-7; possibly TRBD2 for D (5 bases). Deletions cut 5 bases from V and 3 bases from J, with 11 bases between. There are 13 residues in the CDR3. Germline CDR1 is MNHEY and CDR2 is SVGAGI.

The gene calls are TRBV7-2 and TRBJ2-3; 11 bases match TRBD2. Losses at the gene ends were 4 bases for V and 4 bases for J; bases not matched to a gene: 7. CDR3 length: 16 residues. Germline lookup yields CDR1 SGHTA and CDR2 FQGNSA. CDR3 nucleotide sequence: TGTGCCAGCAGCTCCCGGGGTAGCGGGGGGGCAGATACGCAGTATTTT. Translating it yields CASSSRGSGGADTQYF.

The chain links TRBV2 to TRBJ2-7; D possibly corresponds to TRBD2 (7 bases). CDR3 length: 14 residues. Per germline, CDR1 SNHLY and CDR2 FYNNEI. Deletions cut 3 bases from V and 7 bases from J, with 16 bases between. The CDR3, as DNA: TGTGCCAGCAGTGAGCAGGGGCGGGGGCGTGAGCAGTACTTC. Protein sequence: CASSEQGRGREQYF.

The chain joins TRBV7-2 to TRBJ2-7; D possibly corresponds to TRBD1 (6 bases). Trimming shortened V by 6 bases and J by 2 bases, and 14 bases separated the two germline ends. Germline V gene lookup returns CDR1 SGHTA and CDR2 FQGNSA. The CDR3 contains 14 residues. The CDR3 bases are TGTGCCAGCAGTTTCCAGACAGGAGCCTACGAGCAGTACTTC. It codes for CASSFQTGAYEQYF.

About this clone itself: This CDR3 is also generated by other DNA sequences in the sample. The CDR3 nucleotides read TGTGCCAGCAGCCCAGGGATGAACACTGAAGCTTTCTTT. This codes for CASSPGMNTEAFF. The chain uses TRBV6-5 and TRBJ1-1; D might be TRBD1 (5 bases). Germline loops: CDR1 MNHEY, CDR2 SVGAGI. This CDR3 spans 13 amino acids. The ends were cut back, 6 bases at V and 0 bases at J, with 8 bases in the middle.

The genes are TRBV6-6 and TRBJ2-7; D unresolved. Trimming left V 6 bases short and J 5 bases short, with 14 bases between. CDR1 is MNHNY, CDR2 SVGAGI, per germline (reference sequence). The CDR3 consists of 13 residues. CDR3 in DNA: TGTGCCAGCAGCTCCCCCTATGAGAACGAGCAGTACTTC. Translation gives CASSSPYENEQYF.

This clone occurred once. The chain recombines TRBV6-4 with TRBJ2-1, with 10 positions matching TRBD1. V was clipped by 6 bases and J by 1 base; unmatched bases: 6. The CDR3 is made up of 16 amino acids. CDR1 is MRHNA, CDR2 SNTAGT, per germline. In DNA form, the CDR3 reads TGTGCCAGCAGCGTTAGACAGGGGGCTTCCTACAATGAGCAGTTCTTC. Residues: CASSVRQGASYNEQFF.

This chain joins TRBV4-1 and TRBJ2-4; TRBD1 matches 7 bases. Germline V gene data show CDR1 as MGHRA and CDR2 as YSYEKL. CDR3 size: 16 residues. V gave up 0 bases and J gave up 6 bases; unmatched junction bases: 8. The CDR3 loop is CASSQEPGTVVNIQYF. The CDR3 DNA sequence: TGCGCCAGCAGCCAAGAACCCGGGACAGTTGTAAACATTCAGTACTTC.

The chain carries TRBV4-2 and TRBJ1-3; tentative D call: TRBD1 (5 bases). This CDR3 region has 16 residues. V lost 0 bases to trimming and J lost 0 bases, with 9 bases between them. The germline V gene has CDR1 LGHNA and CDR2 YNFKEQ. CDR3 bases: TGTGCCAGCAGCCAAGAGGGGGGGATCTCTGGAAACACCATATATTTT. Its translation: CASSQEGGISGNTIYF.

The chain has TRBV27 and TRBJ1-4; 7 bases fit TRBD1. The V gene end was trimmed by 8 bases and the J gene end by 0 bases; junction bases not matched to a gene: 6. This CDR3 region has 15 residues. Germline V gene lookup returns CDR1 MNHEY and CDR2 SMNVEV (reference sequence). CDR3 in DNA: TGTGCCAGCCGGGAGGGGGCTACAACTAATGAAAAACTGTTTTTT. This encodes CASREGATTNEKLFF. Complete variable domain (other parts from reference TRBV27 and TRBJ1-4): EAQVTQNPRYLITVTGKKLTVTCSQNMNHEYMSWYRQDPGLGLRQIYYSMNVEVTDKGDVPEGYKVSRKEKRNFPLILESPSPNQTSLYFCASREGATTNEKLFFGSGTQLSVL.